This T cell receptor beta chain was observed in a study of tumor-infiltrating lymphocytes in primary liver carcinoma. Points from the study as a whole: Blood had a significantly lower top-250-clone fraction than tumors did (p = 0.039). About 7.5-25% of top clones, no more, were shared by all five regions.

From roughly 21-30 mg of unsorted bulk tissue, DNA and RNA were co-extracted together. Each tumor specimen held more than 75% viable tumor cells. Total RNA amounting to around 540 ng was the source from which TCR beta cDNA was made with a constant-region primer. Libraries covering TCR beta were generated through three nested multiplex PCR rounds (using a slightly modified ARM-PCR). One entry per CDR3 protein, called by TCRdb with MiXCR from the multiplex PCR reads. The sample has about 44,000 distinct CDR3 sequences; 70% to 75% are singletons. Worth noting for this clonotype: The target antigen is unknown.

The TCR was taken from a man in his forties with primary liver carcinoma and hepatitis B virus infection. The specimen sequenced was liver tumor tissue from sampling region 3. Subset here: tumor region T3, left-lateral pole.

CDR3 nucleotide sequence: TGTGCCAGCAGTTTGCGGGAGGGCCTTGGTGGCTACACCTTC. Its protein is CASSLREGLGGYTF. This chain joins TRBV5-4 and TRBJ1-2; D uncertain. Germline loops: CDR1 SGHNT, CDR2 YYREEE (reference sequence). With 5 bases removed from V and 7 bases from J, the gap between germline ends came to 18 bases. This CDR3 has 14 amino acids.